Here is one T cell receptor beta chain with its context. This clonotype occurred many times. Its antigen target is currently unknown. The sample holds no much larger clone one base away, and base qualities are not on file. This entry comes from a study of T cells in Graves' hyperthyroidism and ophthalmopathy (dated by TCRdb to between 2018 and 2020). Study-level background: Peripheral blood was sampled at the time of initial diagnosis, prior to any treatment. An independent validation cohort of 18 to 20 hyperthyroidism patients and 17 patients who later progressed to ophthalmopathy tested prospective prediction of ophthalmopathy. After sampling, hyperthyroidism patients received methimazole starting at 30 mg daily, and ophthalmopathy patients received high-dose intravenous methylprednisolone. The 100 discovery patients were divided at random into training and test sets in a 7:3 ratio. A discovery cohort of about a hundred patients, roughly 45 with Graves' ophthalmopathy and more than 55 with stable Graves' hyperthyroidism, was used to find distinguishing TCR V-J signatures. According to the paper, TCR Vbeta CDR3 sequencing was carried out on 135 peripheral blood samples, which came from fewer than 50 ophthalmopathy, approximately 72 hyperthyroidism and about 17 progressor patients. The study also compared thyroid tissue and blood T-cell repertoires from several Graves' hyperthyroidism patients. Results the study describes overall, beyond this receptor: Sample size was not statistically predetermined, and investigators were not blinded to group allocation. In validation, the model predicted progression to ophthalmopathy with approximately 71% sensitivity and 72% to 85% specificity, a median of approximately 6.7 months before onset. Most expanded thyroid clonotypes (frequency above 0.001) were also found in blood, which suggests that blood repertoires may mirror thyroid immune responses. Ophthalmopathy was separated from stable hyperthyroidism by a 13 V-J signature model, with approximately 89% sensitivity and approximately 81% specificity obtained in cross-validation and 80%/75% obtained in testing.

The germline V gene gives CDR1 as MDHEN and CDR2 as SYDVKM. The CDR3 goes from the cysteine to the phenylalanine over 14 residues. Only CDR3 DNA is held: 42 bases, read in frame from base 1. V is cut back by 2 bases and J by 4 bases, with 1 base in the junction unmatched. Amplification of TCR beta CDR3 regions was carried out from RNA transcripts. The first round of RT-PCR for the TCR CDR3 was performed with the HTBI primer set and the Qiagen OneStep RT-PCR kit. Libraries were constructed in a second round of multiplex PCR, after which size selection and purification were carried out. Paired-end sequencing of the libraries was performed with 100 bp reads on an Illumina HiSeq2000. Under the source paper's analysis protocol: SOAPnuke was used to process the raw data, removing reads that contained adapters or uncalled bases, had a mean Phred below 15, or lacked an exact match to the constant primer or identifier. COPE v1.2.5 was used to merge the high-quality paired reads, and each unique nucleotide sequence was defined as a clonotype. MiTCR v1.1 was used to align clonotypes to the IMGT TRBV, TRBD and TRBJ reference segments. The analysis included only V-J combinations with a frequency above 0.0001, which together covered 99% to 99.2% of the repertoires. A TCS score was defined as the ratio of F50 (clonal expansion) to E x V (chaos), with BLOSUM62-based TCRdist applied between CDR3 peptides within each V-J. Welch's t-statistics and random forest reduced approximately 520 V-J features to roughly 13, which were used in a naive Bayes classifier (R e1071). TCRdb reworked the public reads: Q25 trimming with fastp, MiXCR clone assembly, productive beta chains retained. When rows share a CDR3 protein, they turn into one entry using the most common DNA and genes. TCRdb's processing, not the authors' own work, is the source of the V and J calls. In this sample the table shows 200,000 to 250,000 distinct CDR3 sequences, approximately 17% of which occur a single time. The top ten hold approximately 50% of the sample.

A patient counted as having stable Graves' hyperthyroidism if no progression to ophthalmopathy occurred over 18 months of follow-up. Hyperthyroidism patients were aged 18 to 65 years and newly diagnosed, with disease duration of less than 2 months. Exclusion was applied to patients with uncontrolled infections, other autoimmune diseases, pregnancy or lactation. Diagnoses were established on the basis of clinical symptoms, serum thyroxine and TRAb, thyroid ultrasound, and orbital computed tomography. PBMCs were separated from 10 ml of fresh peripheral blood using Ficoll-Paque density gradient centrifugation. Trizol reagent was used to extract total RNA, and RNA quality was then checked on an Agilent 2100 Bioanalyzer.

This sequence originates from a man aged 50 to 59 with Graves' hyperthyroidism. The chain uses TRBV28 and TRBJ1-1; TRBD1 fits 10 bases in the junction. The sample comprised blood. The CDR3 is CASSLGDRGTEAFF. DNA sequence: TGTGCCAGCAGTTTAGGGGACAGGGGCACTGAAGCTTTCTTT.